These 24 T cell receptor beta chains were sequenced from one sample in a study of cytomegalovirus exposure and HLA in healthy donors. The PCR made use of 60 Vbeta and 13 Jbeta primers. This table comes from immunoSEQ multiplex PCR, and its TCRdb copy is limited to in-frame clones, with some not included. This sample yields approximately 120,000 clones, of which roughly 75% are seen a single time; approximately 10% belongs to the top ten. The sample comprised PBMCs. The origin of the receptors is a man younger than 40 in good health and CMV-seropositive.

The V gene is TRBV7-9, the J gene TRBJ2-7; maybe TRBD1 (6 bases). Germline CDR1 SEHNR, CDR2 FQNEAQ (reference sequence). V lost 5 bases to trimming and J lost 2 bases, with 16 bases between them. The CDR3 has 15 amino acids. This CDR3 is CASSPVIGGAYEQYF. The CDR3 DNA is TGTGCCAGCAGCCCGGTGATAGGGGGTGCCTACGAGCAGTACTTC.

The chain recombines TRBV28 with TRBJ2-7; 9 positions match TRBD1. CDR1 and CDR2 (germline): MDHEN, SYDVKM. There are 13 residues in the CDR3. The junction had 4 bases not matched to a gene; V was cut back by 7 bases and J by 3 bases. The DNA of the CDR3 is TGTGCCAGCAACCCGGGACAGGGCTACGAGCAGTACTTC. Its translation: CASNPGQGYEQYF.

This chain links TRBV7-2 with TRBJ1-2; tentative D call: TRBD1 (5 bases). The CDR3 covers 16 residues. Trimming stripped 1 base from V and 8 bases from J, with 20 bases between. In germline, CDR1 is SGHTA, CDR2 FQGNSA. In DNA, the CDR3 is TGTGCCAGCAGCTTAGTATCATCCGGAGGGGATGGAGGCTACACCTTC. Encoded protein: CASSLVSSGGDGGYTF.

The chain links TRBV10-1 to TRBJ2-5; possible D gene TRBD1, 5 bases. Looked up from germline, CDR1 is WNHNN and CDR2 is SYGVQD (reference sequence). Trimming removed 10 bases from V and 5 bases from J, with 20 bases in between. The CDR3 spans 14 residues. CDR3 sequence: CATKDSRTRETQYF. The CDR3 DNA reads as TGCGCCACTAAAGACAGCCGGACGCGGGAGACCCAGTACTTC.

This clone was detected only a few times. V gene TRBV4-2 combines with J gene TRBJ1-2; D is possibly TRBD1 (5 bases). The germline V and J ends were trimmed by 0 bases and 3 bases, with 11 bases remaining between them. The CDR3 runs to 15 residues. CDR1 and CDR2 (germline): LGHNA, YNFKEQ. CDR3 protein: CASSQDPGSHYGYTF. For the CDR3, the DNA is TGTGCCAGCAGCCAAGACCCAGGGTCCCACTATGGCTACACCTTC.

This chain uses TRBV6-6 with TRBJ2-1; D possibly corresponds to TRBD2 (6 bases). Germline-derived CDR1 and CDR2 are MNHNY and SVGAGI (reference sequence). The CDR3 is made up of 15 amino acids. Trimming cost V 6 bases and J 0 bases, with 12 bases left between them. The CDR3 DNA is TGTGCCAGCAGCCAAGCGGGTAGCTCCTACAATGAGCAGTTCTTC. It encodes CASSQAGSSYNEQFF.

The chain employs TRBV20-1 and TRBJ1-1; the D is unclear. The germline V and J ends were trimmed by 6 bases and 8 bases, with 13 bases remaining between them. The CDR3 extends over 11 amino acids. The germline gives CDR1 DFQATT, CDR2 SNEGSKA (reference sequence). For the CDR3, the DNA is TGCAGTGCGATGTCGGGATACGAAGCTTTCTTT. The encoded protein is CSAMSGYEAFF.

The CDR3: CASSQTSGRYYEQYF. The CDR3, as DNA: TGCGCCAGCAGCCAAACTAGCGGGAGGTACTACGAGCAGTACTTC. The V call is TRBV4-3, the J call TRBJ2-7; 12 bases map to TRBD2. The germline CDR1 and CDR2 sequences are LGHNA and YSLEER. V was pared by 2 bases and J by 3 bases, with 2 bases of the junction left unmatched. The CDR3 length is 15 residues.

The rearrangement uses TRBV7-2 and TRBJ2-1; 8 bases are a match to TRBD1. The ends lost 4 bases at V and 5 bases at J; junction bases unmatched: 10. The CDR3 has 16 amino acids. Germline V lookup: CDR1 SGHTA, CDR2 FQGNSA. This CDR3 reads CASSSYTGGKHNEQFF. DNA for the CDR3: TGTGCCAGCAGCTCCTACACAGGGGGGAAACACAATGAGCAGTTCTTC.

The chain couples TRBV19 to TRBJ2-1; D is unclear. The ends were cut back, 7 bases at V and 7 bases at J, with 8 bases in the middle. CDR1 and CDR2 from the germline V gene are LNHDA and SQIVND (reference sequence). The CDR3 sequence is 11 residues long. CDR3 DNA: TGTGCCAGTACGGTAGCAAATGAGCAGTTCTTC. It encodes CASTVANEQFF.

The chain uses TRBV13 and TRBJ2-5; perhaps TRBD2 as D (5 bases). This CDR3 spans 16 amino acids. Germline values: CDR1 PRHDT, CDR2 FYEKMQ (reference sequence). Between the trimmed V and J ends, which lost 5 bases and 5 bases, there was a span of 21 bases. The DNA for the CDR3 is TGTGCCAGCAGCCTTAGCGTACCGGTCTCCAGGGAGACCCAGTACTTC. This sequence encodes CASSLSVPVSRETQYF.

The V gene is TRBV2, the J gene TRBJ1-5; 8 bases agree with TRBD1. This CDR3 region has 14 residues. Germline lookup yields CDR1 SNHLY and CDR2 FYNNEI. The V segment lost 7 bases and the J segment 2 bases; nucleotides outside the gene matches: 4. CDR3 residues: CASMGTGRNQPQHF. CDR3 nucleotide sequence: TGTGCCAGCATGGGGACAGGCCGCAATCAGCCCCAGCATTTT.

With regard to this clone: Other DNA sequences in the sample encode the same CDR3. The gene calls are TRBV4-3 and TRBJ2-7; D uncertain. The germline gives CDR1 LGHNA, CDR2 YSLEER. Between the trimmed V and J ends, which lost 0 bases and 4 bases, there was a span of 7 bases. CDR3 size: 13 residues. DNA of the CDR3: TGCGCCAGCAGCCAAGATCGCGGTTACGAGCAGTACTTC. It specifies CASSQDRGYEQYF.

The rearrangement uses TRBV13 and TRBJ2-7; D is uncertain. The V end lost 0 bases, the J end lost 6 bases, and 6 bases lay between the germline ends. From germline, CDR1 is PRHDT and CDR2 FYEKMQ (reference sequence). This CDR3 contains 12 residues. The CDR3 DNA follows: TGTGCCAGCAGCTTAGGCACAGCCGAGCAGTACTTC. This sequence encodes CASSLGTAEQYF.

In its sample, this clone was seen once. The chain combines TRBV28 with TRBJ1-2, with D perhaps matching TRBD1 (5 bases). The CDR3 is 14 amino acids. Trimming removed 6 bases from V and 4 bases from J, with 15 bases in between. CDR1 is MDHEN, CDR2 SYDVKM, per germline. The CDR3, as DNA: TGTGCCAGCAGACCAGCGACAGCCACCTATGGCTACACCTTC. Translating it yields CASRPATATYGYTF.

This sequence joins TRBV10-3 and TRBJ1-3, with D tentatively TRBD1 (6 bases). The CDR3 runs 17 residues. Trimming cost V 0 bases and J 2 bases, with 14 bases left between them. CDR1 is ENHRY and CDR2 is SYGVKD in the germline V gene. CDR3 protein: CAISESSRRGAGNTIYF. The CDR3 DNA sequence: TGTGCCATCAGTGAGTCGAGTCGCAGGGGCGCTGGAAACACCATATATTTT.

This rearrangement joins TRBV6-5 to TRBJ2-1; D may be TRBD2 (5 bases). The CDR3 is made up of 11 amino acids. CDR1 and CDR2 from the germline V gene are MNHEY and SVGAGI. Trimming removed 6 bases from V and 15 bases from J, with 15 bases in between. The CDR3: CASRDRAGGFF. CDR3 coding DNA: TGTGCCAGCAGGGATCGGGCGGGCGGGTTCTTC.

V usage is TRBV6-1 and J usage is TRBJ1-2; tentative D call: TRBD1 (6 bases). The germline CDR1 and CDR2 sequences are MNHNS and SASEGT. V was cut by 2 bases and J by 7 bases, with 17 bases left in between. The CDR3 has 15 residues. This CDR3 reads CASSEYRERLSGYTF. The CDR3 bases are TGTGCCAGCAGTGAATACAGGGAACGGTTAAGTGGCTACACCTTC.

The V gene is TRBV6-1, the J gene TRBJ2-2; 9 positions match TRBD2. V dropped 6 bases and J dropped 1; count of bases not matched to a gene: 0. The CDR3 covers 14 residues. The germline CDR1 and CDR2 sequences are MNHNS and SASEGT. The CDR3 DNA reads TGTGCCAGCAGGACTAGCGGGAACACCGGGGAGCTGTTTTTT. Its protein product is CASRTSGNTGELFF.

This clone has a single count. J is TRBJ2-7 and V is TRBV6-5, with 8 bases identical to TRBD2. V lost 0 bases and J lost 5; bases outside the gene matches: 6. The length of the CDR3 is 15 residues. Germline V gene sequence: CDR1 MNHEY, CDR2 SVGAGI. CDR3 DNA sequence: TGTGCCAGCAGTTACTCGTCGGGAGGGCCCGACGAGCAGTACTTC. Translation gives CASSYSSGGPDEQYF.

This clone has a handful of counts. The sample contains more than one DNA sequence encoding this CDR3. This rearrangement joins TRBV7-8 to TRBJ2-7; the D is unclear. CDR1 and CDR2 (germline): SGHVS, FQNEAQ. With 3 bases removed from V and 3 bases from J, the gap between germline ends came to 3 bases. The CDR3 spans 11 residues. This CDR3 is CASSLSYEQYF. CDR3 nucleotides: TGTGCCAGCAGCTTGAGCTACGAGCAGTACTTC. Full variable domain (remainder filled in from reference TRBV7-8 and TRBJ2-7): GAGVSQSPRYKVAKRGQDVALRCDPISGHVSLFWYQQALGQGPEFLTYFQNEAQLDKSGLPSDRFFAERPEGSVSTLKIQRTQQEDSAVYLCASSLSYEQYFGPGTRLTVT.

The chain has TRBV4-3 and TRBJ2-5, with TRBD1 identical over 8 bases. V shed 4 bases, J shed 1 base, and the junction held 2 bases outside the gene matches. CDR3 size: 14 residues. In germline, CDR1 is LGHNA, CDR2 YSLEER. The CDR3, as DNA: TGCGCCAGCAGCCTTGGGACAGGCCAAGAGACCCAGTACTTC. Translated, it gives CASSLGTGQETQYF.

The chain combines TRBV7-9 with TRBJ2-3; D remains ambiguous. Germline-derived CDR1 and CDR2 are SEHNR and FQNEAQ (reference sequence). This CDR3 spans 13 amino acids. V lost 1 base and J 5 bases, leaving 7 bases between the germline ends. CDR3: CASSLDSGDTQYF. As DNA, the CDR3 is TGTGCCAGCAGCTTAGACTCAGGAGATACGCAGTATTTT.

The chain couples TRBV9 to TRBJ2-2, with TRBD1 matching over 7 bases. Looked up from germline, CDR1 is SGDLS and CDR2 is YYNGEE. With V trimmed by 4 bases and J by 7 bases, 16 bases remained unmatched. CDR3 length: 17 residues. CDR3 coding DNA: TGTGCCAGCAGCCCCACAGGGGCGGCGGCCGGGGTCGGGGAGCTGTTTTTT. It encodes CASSPTGAAAGVGELFF.